Listed below are T cell receptor beta chains from one sample, sequenced in a study of neurological immune-mediated disorders. TCRdb reprocessed the 5' RACE reads with MiXCR, giving one entry per CDR3 protein. The data hold 30,000 to 45,000 distinct CDR3 sequences, with about 4.4% observed a single time. The sequencing sample was made of CD4+ T cells from blood. These receptors came from a man aged 18 to 29 in good health. Both conserved end residues are part of each CDR3. The D gene is left open where the match is weak. A row's size may be missing; if present it is once, few, many or a size class.

D,V,J,size,DNA,CDR3
NA,TRBV5-1,TRBJ2-7,many,TGCGCCAGCAGGAAGCAACCTACATCCTACGAGCAGTACTTC,CASRKQPTSYEQYF
NA,TRBV2,TRBJ2-3,many,TGTGCCAGCATCTCTCGGGGGGATACGCAGTATTTT,CASISRGDTQYF
NA,TRBV6-6,TRBJ2-1,many,TGTGCCAGCAACCTCGGGGATGAGCAGTTCTTC,CASNLGDEQFF
TRBD1,TRBV7-2,TRBJ2-7,many,TGTGCCAGCAGCCCAGACAGGGACGCAACCTACGAGCAGTACTTC,CASSPDRDATYEQYF
NA,TRBV6-1,TRBJ1-1,many,TGTGCCAGCAGTGAAATCAGTAACACTGAAGCTTTCTTT,CASSEISNTEAFF
TRBD1,TRBV29-1,TRBJ1-1,many,TGCAGCGCCTACAGGGGGGGTGAGGCTTTCTTT,CSAYRGGEAFF
TRBD1,TRBV7-2,TRBJ2-3,many,TGTGCCAGCAGTAGGGCGCCGGGACAGGGCATGGGTACGCAGTATTTT,CASSRAPGQGMGTQYF
NA,TRBV7-2,TRBJ1-4,many,TGTGCCAGCAGCTCCTACCACGGAGCAACTAATGAAAAACTGTTTTTT,CASSSYHGATNEKLFF
TRBD2,TRBV20-1,TRBJ2-1,many,TGCAGTGCTTCCCCCTTTAGGACTAGCGGGTACAATGAGCAGTTCTTC,CSASPFRTSGYNEQFF
TRBD1,TRBV15,TRBJ1-5,many,TGTGCCACCAGCAGCCAGCAGGGGGGTCAGCCCCAGCATTTT,CATSSQQGGQPQHF
NA,TRBV5-1,TRBJ2-7,many,TGCGCCAGCAGCTTGTACTCATCCTACGAGCAGTACTTC,CASSLYSSYEQYF
TRBD2,TRBV10-3,TRBJ2-1,medium-sized,TGTGCCACGCGTTCCGCGGGGGAAAACAATGAGCAGTTCTTC,CATRSAGENNEQFF
NA,TRBV5-1,TRBJ2-7,many,TGCGCCAGCAGCTTGGTCGGGGGCCCCTACGAGCAGTACTTC,CASSLVGGPYEQYF
NA,TRBV4-2,TRBJ2-1,many,TGTGCCAGCAGCCAAAGTTACGGGGCTGCCTACAATGAGCAGTTCTTC,CASSQSYGAAYNEQFF
NA,TRBV7-2,TRBJ1-1,many,TGTGCCAGCAGCCCTTTAGGGGGATCTGAAGCTTTCTTT,CASSPLGGSEAFF
TRBD1,TRBV5-1,TRBJ2-5,many,TGCGCCAGCAGTACCGGGACAGACCAAGAGACCCAGTACTTC,CASSTGTDQETQYF
NA,TRBV7-2,TRBJ1-1,many,TGTGCCAGCAGCTTCTATAGAGTTGAAGCTTTCTTT,CASSFYRVEAFF
TRBD1,TRBV29-1,TRBJ1-2,many,TGCAGCGTTGCTCTTGGACAGGACTATGGCTACACCTTC,CSVALGQDYGYTF
NA,TRBV5-4,TRBJ2-1,many,TGTGCCAGCAGAAGTTCCCCACCCTCCTACAATGAGCAGTTCTTC,CASRSSPPSYNEQFF
NA,TRBV5-1,TRBJ1-2,many,TGCGCCAGCAGCTTCGATCGTCCAGAAGACTATGGCTACACCTTC,CASSFDRPEDYGYTF
NA,TRBV5-1,TRBJ2-3,many,TGCGCCAGCAGCTTCGACAGTTCCACAGATACGCAGTATTTT,CASSFDSSTDTQYF
NA,TRBV5-1,TRBJ1-1,many,TGCGCCAGCAGCCCCCGTACTCGGGAGAGGGGCGCTGAAGCTTTCTTT,CASSPRTRERGAEAFF
TRBD2,TRBV20-1,TRBJ2-4,many,TGCAGTGCTACTCGTCCTAGCGGGGGGGACCCTATAGCCAAAAACATTCAGTACTTC,CSATRPSGGDPIAKNIQYF
NA,TRBV29-1,TRBJ2-5,many,TGCAGCGTTGAAGCCAAGTACCAAGAGACCCAGTACTTC,CSVEAKYQETQYF
TRBD2,TRBV18,TRBJ2-2,many,TGTGCCAGCTCACCACAGGGACTAGGCACCGGGGAGCTGTTTTTT,CASSPQGLGTGELFF
NA,TRBV6-5,TRBJ1-3,many,TGTGCCAGCAGCGACCGTGGACCGCAATCTGGAAACACCATATATTTT,CASSDRGPQSGNTIYF
NA,TRBV6-2/TRBV6-3,TRBJ1-1,many,TGTGCCAGCAGTTACCAAGGATATTTTGACGGCCCCCCTGAAGCTTTCTTT,CASSYQGYFDGPPEAFF
TRBD2,TRBV6-5,TRBJ2-1,many,TGTGCCAGCAGAATAGCGGGGGGGGGCTACAATGAGCAGTTCTTC,CASRIAGGGYNEQFF
NA,TRBV29-1,TRBJ2-2,many,TGCAGCGCCCGGAGAGGGGAGAACACCGGGGAGCTGTTTTTT,CSARRGENTGELFF
TRBD1,TRBV18,TRBJ1-6,many,TGTGCCAGCTCACCGACAGGGGGGGATTCACCCCTCCACTTT,CASSPTGGDSPLHF
NA,TRBV29-1,TRBJ2-3,many,TGCAGCGTTCGGGTTAGAGGCTACACAGATACGCAGTATTTT,CSVRVRGYTDTQYF
NA,TRBV4-1,TRBJ2-6,many,TGCGCCAGCAGCCAAGATGGAGCGACAGGATGGTACGGGGCCAACGTCCTGACTTTC,CASSQDGATGWYGANVLTF
NA,TRBV7-2,TRBJ1-2,many,TGTGCCAGCAGCTTAGTTGGTGGGAGCAACTATGGCTACACCTTC,CASSLVGGSNYGYTF
NA,TRBV5-1,TRBJ1-1,many,TGCGCCAGCAGCTTGGCCCCTGGGCAGACCACTGAAGCTTTCTTT,CASSLAPGQTTEAFF
NA,TRBV5-1,TRBJ2-7,many,TGCGCCAGCAGCTCCGCCGGGACTTACTCCTACGAGCAGTACTTC,CASSSAGTYSYEQYF
NA,TRBV7-9,TRBJ1-1,many,TGTGCCAGCAGCTTTGATGGGGTTTTGAACACTGAAGCTTTCTTT,CASSFDGVLNTEAFF
NA,TRBV20-1,TRBJ2-7,many,TGCAGTGCTACAGCCTACGAGCAGTACTTC,CSATAYEQYF
TRBD1,TRBV18,TRBJ2-7,many,TGTGCCAGCTCACCCCCCGGGGGGACAGGGACCTACGAGCAGTACTTC,CASSPPGGTGTYEQYF
NA,TRBV6-5,TRBJ2-1,many,TGTGCCAGCACGGTAAATTTGGGGAGGCTCTACAATGAGCAGTTCTTC,CASTVNLGRLYNEQFF
TRBD2,TRBV20-1,TRBJ2-2,many,TGCAGTGCTAGGAACCTAGCGGGGGTTAACACCGGGGAGCTGTTTTTT,CSARNLAGVNTGELFF
TRBD1,TRBV7-8,TRBJ2-1,many,TGTGCCAGCAGCCCATACTTACTTAGAGATCAGGGGGAAGGCTACAATGAGCAGTTCTTC,CASSPYLLRDQGEGYNEQFF
TRBD1,TRBV29-1,TRBJ2-1,many,TGCAGCGTTGAGGGACAGGGTGGAGATGAGCAGTTCTTC,CSVEGQGGDEQFF
NA,TRBV7-2,TRBJ2-1,many,TGTGCCAGCAGCTTGCTACGCTACAATGAGCAGTTCTTC,CASSLLRYNEQFF
TRBD1,TRBV2,TRBJ1-5,many,TGTGCCAGCAGCGAACAGGGGTTCAAAAATCAGCCCCAGCATTTT,CASSEQGFKNQPQHF
NA,TRBV9,TRBJ2-3,once,TGTGCCAGCAGCGTAGATCTTCCCAGGCCGTTCGCCACAGATACGCAGTATTTT,CASSVDLPRPFATDTQYF
TRBD2,TRBV3-1,TRBJ2-3,many,TGTGCCAGCAGCCAAGGACTAGCTAAGAGCACAGATACGCAGTATTTT,CASSQGLAKSTDTQYF
NA,TRBV7-2,TRBJ1-5,many,TGTGCCAGCAGCTTCACAGTGAATAGCAATCAGCCCCAGCATTTT,CASSFTVNSNQPQHF
TRBD1,TRBV5-1,TRBJ1-5,many,TGCGCCAGCAGCTCAGGGGGCGGCAATCAGCCCCAGCATTTT,CASSSGGGNQPQHF
TRBD1,TRBV5-5,TRBJ2-3,many,TGTGCCAGCAGCTCGGGGACAGGCTGGCTCACAGATACGCAGTATTTT,CASSSGTGWLTDTQYF
NA,TRBV27,TRBJ2-7,NA,TGTGCCAGCAGTCCCCAGAACCGGGACGAGCAGTACTTC,CASSPQNRDEQYF
NA,TRBV5-1,TRBJ2-3,many,TGCGCCAGCAGCGACCTACTAGGGACGGCAATGGATACGCAGTATTTT,CASSDLLGTAMDTQYF
NA,TRBV11-2,TRBJ1-1,many,TGTGCCAGCAGCTTGACGTTCAGGGTGTCTGAAGCTTTCTTT,CASSLTFRVSEAFF
NA,TRBV20-1,TRBJ1-1,many,TGCAGTGCTAGAGATCGCGGGAGGACAGCGAACACTGAAGCTTTCTTT,CSARDRGRTANTEAFF
TRBD1,TRBV5-1,TRBJ2-2,many,TGCGCCAGCAGCTTTCCCGGGACAGGGTTCACCGGGGAGCTGTTTTTT,CASSFPGTGFTGELFF
NA,TRBV2,TRBJ1-2,many,TGTGCCAGCAGTGAAGTTCAGGGTTGGGGCTATGGCTACACCTTC,CASSEVQGWGYGYTF
NA,TRBV20-1,TRBJ1-1,few,TGCAGTGCTAGAGGGGGGGGGTACCGAACTGAAGCTTTCTTT,CSARGGGYRTEAFF
NA,TRBV5-1,TRBJ2-3,many,TGCGCCAGCAGACCGGACGTAAACACAGATACGCAGTATTTT,CASRPDVNTDTQYF